A single sample is the source of the 30 T cell receptor beta chains below, sequenced in a study of shared T cell receptors in the human thymus. Produced via immunoSEQ multiplex PCR; TCRdb's table is partial and in-frame only. The sample lists about 380,000 clones, around 93% occurring once. The sample was thymocytes. All receptors come from a human donor.

The chain combines TRBV27 with TRBJ2-1; either TRBD1 or TRBD2 may fit D (5 bases each). The CDR3 runs to 15 residues. V lost 5 bases, J lost 5 bases, and 16 bases lay in between. Per germline, CDR1 MNHEY and CDR2 SMNVEV (reference sequence). The CDR3: CASSVGRTGDNEQFF. The CDR3 coding sequence is TGTGCCAGCAGTGTGGGACGCACTGGGGACAATGAGCAGTTCTTC.

V usage is TRBV19 and J usage is TRBJ1-1, with D unclear. The germline V gene encodes CDR1 LNHDA and CDR2 SQIVND (reference sequence). The ends were cut back, 6 bases at V and 4 bases at J, with 6 bases in the middle. There are 11 residues in the CDR3. CDR3 amino acids: CASRVSTEAFF. The CDR3, as DNA: TGTGCCAGTAGGGTATCCACTGAAGCTTTCTTT.

CDR3 sequence: CASSDREGVNEQFF. In nucleotides, the CDR3 is TGTGCCAGCAGTGACCGCGAGGGTGTCAATGAGCAGTTCTTC. The rearrangement uses TRBV25-1 and TRBJ2-1; tentative D call: TRBD2 (5 bases). V was clipped by 3 bases and J by 6 bases, with 12 bases between them. This CDR3 has 14 amino acids. Germline CDR1 reads MGHDK; CDR2 reads SYGVNS.

CDR3 nucleotides: TGTGCCACCAGCAGAGATGGGGGTTTAATAAGCTACGAGCAGTACTTC. Translating it yields CATSRDGGLISYEQYF. This chain links TRBV15 with TRBJ2-7, with D tentatively TRBD1 or TRBD2 (5 bases each). Trimming shortened V by 0 bases and J by 3 bases, and 15 bases separated the two germline ends. The germline gives CDR1 LNHNV, CDR2 YYDKDF (reference sequence). CDR3 length: 16 amino acids.

The chain combines TRBV7-2 with TRBJ2-1; 8 bases are a match to TRBD2. Germline V lookup: CDR1 SGHTA, CDR2 FQGNSA. The CDR3 sequence is 15 residues long. Trimming removed 0 bases from V and 7 bases from J; junction bases left unmatched: 5. CDR3 bases: TGTGCCAGCAGCTTAGCGGCGGGAGGCAGGAATGAGCAGTTCTTC. Translated, it gives CASSLAAGGRNEQFF.

The J gene is TRBJ1-5, the V gene TRBV5-4; tentative D call: TRBD1 (6 bases). Germline V gives CDR1 SGHNT, CDR2 YYREEE (reference sequence). The V end was cut by 3 bases, the J end by 3 bases, with 16 bases between. CDR3 length equals 16 residues. CDR3 protein: CASSSGGGGDNQPQHF. CDR3 DNA sequence: TGTGCCAGCAGCTCTGGAGGGGGAGGGGACAATCAGCCCCAGCATTTT.

The sample holds one count of this clone. The chain has TRBV7-9 and TRBJ1-1; D is perhaps TRBD1 (5 bases). The CDR3 covers 18 residues. V was pared by 5 bases and J by 5 bases, with 27 bases between. CDR1 and CDR2 from the germline V gene are SEHNR and FQNEAQ (reference sequence). CDR3 in DNA: TGTGCCAGCAGCCCGTCGGTTGGCGCAACTAGAAGGGGTACTGAAGCTTTCTTT. Translating it yields CASSPSVGATRRGTEAFF. Combining the CDR3 with reference TRBV7-9 and TRBJ1-1 gives the whole variable domain DTGVSQNPRHKITKRGQNVTFRCDPISEHNRLYWYRQTLGQGPEFLTYFQNEAQLEKSRLLSDRFSAERPKGSFSTLEIQRTEQGDSAMYLCASSPSVGATRRGTEAFFGQGTRLTVV.

This clone has a handful of counts. V and J are TRBV30 and TRBJ2-2; D is undetermined. The CDR3 contains 15 residues. The germline CDR1 and CDR2 sequences are GTSNPN and SVGIG (reference sequence). V was clipped by 1 base and J by 5 bases, with 14 bases between them. The DNA for the CDR3 is TGTGCCTGGAGTGGGACGTATCGTGGAACCGGGGAGCTGTTTTTT. It specifies CAWSGTYRGTGELFF.

The gene calls are TRBV7-3 and TRBJ2-3, with 7 positions matching TRBD2. This CDR3 region has 17 residues. Looked up from germline, CDR1 is SGHTA and CDR2 is FQGTGA. J was trimmed by 0 bases and V by 3 bases; bases with no gene match: 9. The CDR3 DNA reads TGTGCCAGCAGCTTCTTACCCCCTAGCGGAAGCACAGATACGCAGTATTTT. It codes for CASSFLPPSGSTDTQYF.

The chain has TRBV28 and TRBJ1-1; no clear D gene. Germline V gene lookup returns CDR1 MDHEN and CDR2 SYDVKM. This CDR3 has 13 amino acids. V lost 8 bases and J 0 bases, leaving 10 bases between the germline ends. The CDR3 DNA sequence: TGTGCCAGCCAAGGGCGGGTGAACACTGAAGCTTTCTTT. This translates into CASQGRVNTEAFF.

This clone was recorded once. The chain recombines TRBV30 with TRBJ2-7; no definite D call. Germline V gives CDR1 GTSNPN, CDR2 SVGIG (reference sequence). V was clipped by 7 bases and J by 3 bases, with 19 bases between them. This CDR3 spans 14 amino acids. Here the CDR3 reads CASPEAVHLYEQYF. The CDR3 DNA is TGTGCCTCGCCCGAGGCCGTTCATCTCTACGAGCAGTACTTC.

The chain has TRBV20-1 and TRBJ2-1; no clear D. The germline CDR1 and CDR2 sequences are DFQATT and SNEGSKA (reference sequence). The CDR3 totals 9 residues. Deletions cut 2 bases from V and 15 bases from J, with 8 bases between. In DNA form, the CDR3 reads TGCAGTGCTAGACCCCCGGGGTTCTTC. Translating gives CSARPPGFF.

This chain connects TRBV27 to TRBJ2-3; the D gene is possibly TRBD1 (6 bases). Germline assignment: CDR1 MNHEY and CDR2 SMNVEV (reference sequence). The V end was cut by 7 bases, the J end by 0 bases, with 14 bases between. The CDR3 runs 15 residues. This CDR3 is CASNIRGRSTDTQYF. The CDR3 nucleotides are TGTGCCAGCAACATCAGGGGTCGTAGCACAGATACGCAGTATTTT.

V and J are TRBV19 and TRBJ2-3; tentatively, D is TRBD2 (5 bases). The CDR3 is made up of 15 amino acids. Trimming stripped 1 base from V and 6 bases from J, with 14 bases between. Germline V lookup: CDR1 LNHDA, CDR2 SQIVND (reference sequence). CDR3 protein: CASSIGASHHDTQYF. CDR3 nucleotide sequence: TGTGCCAGTAGTATAGGGGCTAGCCACCACGATACGCAGTATTTT.

The rearrangement uses TRBV4-3 and TRBJ2-1, with D possibly being TRBD1 or TRBD2 (5 bases each). Germline V gene sequence: CDR1 LGHNA, CDR2 YSLEER. V lost 3 bases and J 8 bases, leaving 14 bases between the germline ends. CDR3 length equals 14 residues. CDR3 DNA sequence: TGCGCCAGCAGCCAGGGACGCACCTGGGATGAGCAGTTCTTC. This sequence encodes CASSQGRTWDEQFF.

The rearrangement links TRBV28 to TRBJ2-7; 11 bases agree with TRBD2. The CDR3 has 15 residues. Germline values: CDR1 MDHEN, CDR2 SYDVKM. After removal of 6 bases from V and 7 bases from J, the junction contained 11 bases not matched to a gene. The CDR3 DNA follows: TGTGCCAGCAGGCGAGCCGGGACTAGCGGATTGGAGCAGTACTTC. It specifies CASRRAGTSGLEQYF.

The rearrangement joins TRBV4-1 to TRBJ2-3, with TRBD2 identical over 13 bases. CDR3 length: 19 residues. Germline V gene lookup returns CDR1 MGHRA and CDR2 YSYEKL. Losses at the gene ends were 1 base for V and 3 bases for J; bases not matched to a gene: 10. DNA for the CDR3: TGCGCCAGCAGCCAAGCCCCAACTAGCGGGAGGGCCGGGACAGATACGCAGTATTTT. Translated, it gives CASSQAPTSGRAGTDTQYF.

The chain links TRBV6-1 to TRBJ2-1, with 15 positions matching TRBD2. The CDR3 totals 22 residues. Germline CDR1 MNHNS, CDR2 SASEGT. J was trimmed by 0 bases and V by 0 bases; bases with no gene match: 12. CDR3 nucleotide sequence: TGTGCCAGCAGTGAAGCGCCCGGGACTAGCGGGAGGACCTCAAGCTCCTACAATGAGCAGTTCTTC. Protein: CASSEAPGTSGRTSSSYNEQFF.

CDR3 amino acids: CAWVSVTFPGTVSYEQYF. DNA for the CDR3: TGTGCCTGGGTGTCTGTTACCTTTCCCGGGACAGTTTCCTACGAGCAGTACTTC. The V call is TRBV30, the J call TRBJ2-7, with 7 positions matching TRBD1. With 5 bases clipped from V and 1 base from J, the junction kept 20 bases outside the gene matches. The CDR3 runs 18 residues. The germline CDR1 and CDR2 sequences are GTSNPN and SVGIG (reference sequence).

The V call is TRBV29-1, the J call TRBJ2-2; 10 bases align to TRBD1. From germline, CDR1 is SQVTM and CDR2 ANQGSEA. Losses at the gene ends were 8 bases for V and 7 bases for J; bases not matched to a gene: 7. CDR3 length: 13 amino acids. This chain's CDR3 is CSSYGTGDGELFF. In nucleotides, the CDR3 is TGCAGCTCTTACGGGACAGGGGACGGGGAGCTGTTTTTT.

This clone was observed a single time. CDR3 sequence (DNA): TGTGCCAGCAGTTTATCGTCTCGGACTAGCGAACCGGAGACCCAGTACTTC. Amino acids: CASSLSSRTSEPETQYF. V usage is TRBV27 and J usage is TRBJ2-5; 9 bases are a match to TRBD2. The CDR3 extends over 17 amino acids. With 0 bases clipped from V and 5 bases from J, the junction kept 10 bases outside the gene matches. Germline V gives CDR1 MNHEY, CDR2 SMNVEV (reference sequence).

CDR3 DNA sequence: TGTGCCAGCAGCTTGGGTCAAGGCGGGGGTTCCTACGAGCAGTACTTC. Translated: CASSLGQGGGSYEQYF. The chain combines TRBV5-5 with TRBJ2-7; 7 nucleotides line up with TRBD2. CDR1 is SGHKS and CDR2 is YYEKEE in the germline V gene (reference sequence). The CDR3 is made up of 16 amino acids. V shed 0 bases, J shed 1 base, and the junction held 7 bases outside the gene matches.

The chain uses TRBV28 and TRBJ2-2, with a tentative D call TRBD1 (8 bases). The CDR3 is 14 residues long. V was trimmed by 8 bases and J by 1 base, leaving 11 bases between them. Germline V gives CDR1 MDHEN, CDR2 SYDVKM. CDR3 residues: CASHRGGNTGELFF. The DNA for the CDR3 is TGTGCCAGCCACAGGGGGGGGAACACCGGGGAGCTGTTTTTT.

The gene calls are TRBV27 and TRBJ2-2; 7 bases are shared with TRBD2. From germline, CDR1 is MNHEY and CDR2 SMNVEV (reference sequence). The CDR3 consists of 15 residues. The V segment lost 3 bases and the J segment 2 bases; nucleotides outside the gene matches: 3. For the CDR3, the DNA is TGTGCCAGCAGTTTCCAGCGGGAAAACACCGGGGAGCTGTTTTTT. Protein sequence: CASSFQRENTGELFF.

This chain uses TRBV2 with TRBJ2-7, with 9 bases that match TRBD2. CDR3 length equals 17 residues. Unmatched junction bases numbered 8, after V lost 2 bases and J lost 0 bases. The germline gives CDR1 SNHLY, CDR2 FYNNEI. Here the CDR3 DNA reads TGTGCCAGCAGTGAAATCGCTAGCGGGACGGGCTCCTACGAGCAGTACTTC. The encoded protein is CASSEIASGTGSYEQYF.

The chain carries TRBV7-2 and TRBJ2-1, with 7 bases fitting TRBD2. Germline CDR1 is SGHTA and CDR2 is FQGNSA. J gave up 5 bases and V 1 base, and 5 bases lay outside the gene matches. The CDR3 spans 15 residues. The CDR3: CASSLEGGVHNEQFF. The CDR3 bases are TGTGCCAGCAGCTTAGAGGGAGGGGTCCACAATGAGCAGTTCTTC.

This clone was seen a single time. This chain links TRBV7-9 with TRBJ2-7; 14 bases map to TRBD2. The V gene end was trimmed by 6 bases and the J gene end by 4 bases; junction bases not matched to a gene: 5. This CDR3 has 15 amino acids. Germline V gene sequence: CDR1 SEHNR, CDR2 FQNEAQ (reference sequence). The CDR3 DNA reads as TGTGCCAGCAGACCCGGGACTAGCGGGAGTTACGAGCAGTACTTC. Its translation is CASRPGTSGSYEQYF.

The gene calls are TRBV4-2 and TRBJ2-7; 11 bases fit TRBD2. This CDR3 has 16 residues. Germline V gene data show CDR1 as LGHNA and CDR2 as YNFKEQ. Germline trimming cut 3 bases from V and 4 bases from J; bases unmatched to any gene: 8. For the CDR3, the DNA is TGTGCCAGCAGCCAGGAGACTAGCGGGACCTTATACGAGCAGTACTTC. This gives the protein CASSQETSGTLYEQYF.

The rearrangement uses TRBV7-2 and TRBJ2-1, with D possibly TRBD2 on 5 matching bases. Deletions cut 1 base from V and 4 bases from J, with 11 bases between. This CDR3 is 15 amino acids long. CDR1 is SGHTA and CDR2 is FQGNSA in the germline V gene. In DNA form, the CDR3 reads TGTGCCAGCAGCTTAGGAGGGAAGAGGTACAATGAGCAGTTCTTC. This codes for CASSLGGKRYNEQFF.

This clone was recorded only once. This rearrangement joins TRBV23-1 to TRBJ2-3; TRBD2 agrees at 11 bases. TRBV23-1 is known as an ORF, though its function is uncertain. V lost 6 bases to trimming and J lost 5 bases; unmatched junction nucleotides: 28. This CDR3 contains 22 residues. The CDR3 bases are TGCGCCAGCAGCAACAGGGAGGTTCGACTAGCGGGACAAGTTGTCAAAAAAGATACGCAGTATTTT. Translated, it gives CASSNREVRLAGQVVKKDTQYF.